The entry that follows covers one T cell receptor beta chain sequence. The antigen is unknown. These data belong to a study of cytomegalovirus exposure and HLA in healthy donors. V lost 2 bases to trimming and J lost 4 bases, with 14 bases between them. The germline CDR1 and CDR2 sequences are MNHEY and SVGAGI. The CDR3 contains 15 residues. Profiled with immunoSEQ multiplex PCR; TCRdb holds only in-frame clones, not every one. The top ten hold approximately 1.2% of the sample, which has roughly 300,000 clones, 87% seen once. Study-level points and caveats: Rarity characterized most TCR sequences, yet some public TCRs appeared in many donors. The classifier reportedly diagnosed cytomegalovirus status with high sensitivity and specificity.

The sequenced material came from PBMCs. The sequence came from a woman aged 25 to 39 in good health and CMV-seropositive. The chain has TRBV6-5 and TRBJ2-5, with D possibly TRBD2 on 6 matching bases. The CDR3, as DNA: TGTGCCAGCAGTTACGGCCAGGGAGGCTCAGAGACCCAGTACTTC. Protein: CASSYGQGGSETQYF.